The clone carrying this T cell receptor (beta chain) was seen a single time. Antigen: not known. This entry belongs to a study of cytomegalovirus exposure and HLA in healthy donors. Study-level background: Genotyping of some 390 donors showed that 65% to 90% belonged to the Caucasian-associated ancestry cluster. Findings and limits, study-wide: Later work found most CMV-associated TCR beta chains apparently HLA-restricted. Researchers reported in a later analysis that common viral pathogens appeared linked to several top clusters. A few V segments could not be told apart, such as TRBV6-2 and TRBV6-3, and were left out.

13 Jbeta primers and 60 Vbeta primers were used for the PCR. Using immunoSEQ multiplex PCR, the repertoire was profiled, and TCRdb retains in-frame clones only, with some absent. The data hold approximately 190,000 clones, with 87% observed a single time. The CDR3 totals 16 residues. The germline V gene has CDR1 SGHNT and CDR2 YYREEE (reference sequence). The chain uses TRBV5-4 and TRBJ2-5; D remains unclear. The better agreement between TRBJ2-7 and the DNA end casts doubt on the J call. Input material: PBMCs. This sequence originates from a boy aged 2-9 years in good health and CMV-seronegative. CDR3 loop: CASSSMVKNSLAEQYF. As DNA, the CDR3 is TGTGCCAGCAGCTCAATGGTAAAGAACAGTCTCGCCGAGCAGTACTTC.